The rows below give T cell receptor beta chains drawn from one sample of a study of blood T cell repertoires in COVID-19. Libraries were prepared by immunoSEQ multiplex PCR; TCRdb keeps only in-frame clonotypes and omits some of them. Of 200,000 or so clones in the sample, 80% to 90% were seen once. Sequenced: peripheral blood. These receptors were taken from a woman aged 55-75 years who had recovered from COVID-19. Both conserved end residues are part of each CDR3. D genes are given only for firm matches. A clone size is listed for some rows: how often the clone was seen (once, few, many), or a class if it is expanded.

D gene	clone size	V gene	J gene	CDR3 protein	CDR3 DNA
TRBD1	NA	TRBV4-1	TRBJ1-3	CASSQGDRVGNTIYF	TGCGCCAGCAGCCAAGGAGACAGGGTTGGAAACACCATATATTTT
NA	NA	TRBV18	TRBJ1-4	CASSPIGSNEKLFF	TGTGCCAGCTCACCAATAGGGAGTAATGAAAAACTGTTTTTT
TRBD1	NA	TRBV4-1	TRBJ2-7	CASSHSGTGNEQYF	TGCGCCAGCAGCCACTCCGGGACAGGGAACGAGCAGTACTTC
TRBD2	NA	TRBV19	TRBJ2-3	CASSRTSGGAGDTQYF	TGTGCCAGTAGTAGGACTAGCGGGGGGGCCGGGGATACGCAGTATTTT
NA	few	TRBV7-6	TRBJ2-2	CASSLVGRGATGELFF	TGTGCCAGCAGCTTAGTCGGCAGGGGGGCGACCGGGGAGCTGTTTTTT
NA	NA	TRBV30	TRBJ1-1	CAWSVLRNTEAFF	TGTGCCTGGAGTGTACTGCGGAACACTGAAGCTTTCTTT
NA	NA	TRBV3-1/TRBV3-2	TRBJ2-5	CASSQEPRNRETQYF	TGTGCCAGCAGCCAAGAGCCGAGGAACCGAGAGACCCAGTACTTC
TRBD2	NA	TRBV5-1	TRBJ2-3	CASSLGFSGADTQYF	TGCGCCAGCAGCTTGGGGTTTAGCGGGGCTGATACGCAGTATTTT
NA	NA	TRBV5-6	TRBJ2-1	CASSGAEGGTYNEQFF	TGTGCCAGCAGCGGGGCTGAGGGGGGGACATACAATGAGCAGTTCTTC
NA	NA	TRBV2	TRBJ1-5	CASSDSLSPQHF	TGTGCCAGCAGTGACTCCCTATCGCCCCAGCATTTT
TRBD1	NA	TRBV3-1/TRBV3-2	TRBJ2-7	CASSRVGRGSQISYEQYF	TGTGCCAGCAGCCGGGTTGGCAGGGGGTCACAAATCTCCTACGAGCAGTACTTC
TRBD1	few	TRBV10-3	TRBJ1-2	CAISGTGGNYGYTF	TGTGCCATCAGTGGTACAGGGGGTAACTATGGCTACACCTTC
NA	NA	TRBV18	TRBJ2-2	CASSPGQTGELFF	TGTGCCAGCTCACCAGGGCAAACCGGGGAGCTGTTTTTT
NA	once	TRBV5-1	TRBJ1-2	CASSLQGDYGYTF	TGCGCCAGCAGCCTCCAGGGTGACTATGGCTACACCTTC
NA	few	TRBV9	TRBJ2-2	CASSPPTVLNTGELFF	TGTGCCAGCAGCCCTCCTACGGTCCTGAACACCGGGGAGCTGTTTTTT
NA	NA	TRBV7-2	TRBJ2-5	CASSLRGRYQETQYF	TGTGCCAGCAGCTTGCGGGGCAGGTACCAAGAGACCCAGTACTTC
TRBD1	few	TRBV2	TRBJ2-1	CASSLTPGGDEQFF	TGTGCCAGCAGCTTGACCCCAGGGGGCGATGAGCAGTTCTTC
TRBD1	NA	TRBV13	TRBJ2-1	CATSPGQGINEQFF	TGTGCCACCAGCCCAGGACAGGGGATCAATGAGCAGTTCTTC
TRBD1	once	TRBV5-5	TRBJ1-4	CASNAFGQARKGEKLFF	TGTGCCAGCAACGCTTTCGGACAGGCCCGTAAAGGTGAAAAACTGTTTTTT
NA	NA	TRBV3-1/TRBV3-2	TRBJ2-3	CASRPTSTDTQYF	TGTGCCAGCAGACCTACTAGCACAGATACGCAGTATTTT
TRBD1	NA	TRBV16	TRBJ2-3	CASSPGQGPQSHTDTQYF	TGTGCCAGCAGCCCCGGACAGGGGCCGCAATCACACACAGATACGCAGTATTTT
NA	NA	TRBV5-4	TRBJ2-1	CASSTSYNEQFF	TGTGCCAGCAGCACTTCCTACAATGAGCAGTTCTTC
NA	NA	TRBV19	TRBJ1-1	CATLGRGAFF	TGTGCCACTTTAGGGCGGGGAGCTTTCTTT
TRBD1	NA	TRBV28	TRBJ1-2	CASSPLGTAGGGYGYTF	TGTGCCAGCAGCCCCCTTGGGACAGCAGGAGGAGGGTATGGCTACACCTTC
TRBD2	once	TRBV4-1	TRBJ2-3	CASSQAFPGLAGNTDTQYF	TGCGCCAGCAGCCAGGCTTTCCCGGGACTAGCGGGGAACACAGATACGCAGTATTTT
NA	NA	TRBV9	TRBJ2-5	CASSPAEGNAETQYF	TGTGCCAGCAGCCCCGCGGAGGGTAACGCAGAGACCCAGTACTTC
NA	NA	TRBV5-4	TRBJ2-7	CASSFGQRSYEQYF	TGTGCCAGCAGCTTTGGACAGCGCTCCTACGAGCAGTACTTC
NA	NA	TRBV12-5	TRBJ2-1	CASGSGNNNEQFF	TGTGCTAGTGGTTCGGGAAATAACAATGAGCAGTTCTTC
NA	NA	TRBV27	TRBJ1-5	CASSLSQGSNQPQHF	TGTGCCAGCAGTTTATCCCAGGGTAGCAATCAGCCCCAGCATTTT
TRBD1	NA	TRBV7-2	TRBJ1-2	CASSLALTGGPYGYTF	TGTGCCAGCAGCTTAGCGTTGACAGGGGGTCCCTATGGCTACACCTTC
NA	few	TRBV5-4	TRBJ1-2	CASSLGDVTYGYTF	TGTGCCAGCAGCTTAGGAGATGTAACATATGGCTACACCTTC
TRBD1	NA	TRBV9	TRBJ2-5	CASSARQGAGETQYF	TGTGCCAGCAGCGCCCGACAGGGGGCAGGAGAGACCCAGTACTTC
NA	NA	TRBV4-1	TRBJ2-4	CASSQIPKRVGNIQYF	TGCGCCAGCAGCCAGATCCCTAAGAGGGTGGGGAACATTCAGTACTTC
NA	NA	TRBV7-6	TRBJ2-3	CASSSFTDTQYF	TGTGCCAGCAGCTCCTTCACAGATACGCAGTATTTT
NA	once	TRBV25-1	TRBJ1-6	CASRGGILGPLHF	TGTGCCAGCAGAGGGGGAATTCTCGGACCCCTCCACTTT
TRBD1	once	TRBV11-2	TRBJ2-7	CASSLVRGSREQYF	TGTGCCAGCAGCTTAGTCAGGGGGTCCCGGGAGCAGTACTTC
TRBD2	NA	TRBV5-4	TRBJ2-5	CASSPQRGGPWETQYF	TGTGCCAGCAGCCCCCAGCGGGGGGGCCCGTGGGAGACCCAGTACTTC
TRBD2	NA	TRBV30	TRBJ2-1	CAWSVFGSGPYNEQFF	TGTGCCTGGAGTGTCTTTGGTAGCGGGCCTTACAATGAGCAGTTCTTC
TRBD2	once	TRBV14	TRBJ2-4	CASSHGRGKFGNIQYF	TGTGCCAGCAGCCATGGGCGGGGGAAGTTCGGAAACATTCAGTACTTC
TRBD1	few	TRBV7-2	TRBJ1-4	CASSPRQGAVEKLFF	TGTGCCAGCAGCCCCCGACAGGGGGCGGTTGAAAAACTGTTTTTT
NA	NA	TRBV20-1	TRBJ1-3	CSASRGSGNTIYF	TGCAGTGCTAGTAGGGGGTCCGGAAACACCATATATTTT
NA	NA	TRBV7-2	TRBJ2-5	CASSLGGPRSTQYF	TGTGCCAGCAGCTTGGGTGGGCCCCGTTCGACCCAGTACTTC
NA	few	TRBV5-8	TRBJ2-2	CASSLGISGSNTGELFF	TGTGCCAGCAGCTTGGGAATAAGCGGGTCGAACACCGGGGAGCTGTTTTTT
NA	NA	TRBV6-5	TRBJ1-2	CASSYSRPYGYTF	TGTGCCAGCAGTTACTCGAGGCCCTATGGCTACACCTTC
TRBD1	NA	TRBV19	TRBJ1-5	CASSTDRGGNQPQHF	TGTGCCAGTAGTACGGACAGGGGGGGCAATCAGCCCCAGCATTTT
NA	NA	TRBV5-6	TRBJ1-2	CASSKAVGQANYGYTF	TGTGCCAGCAGCAAGGCGGTGGGACAAGCTAACTATGGCTACACCTTC